The sample holds a few counts of the clone carrying this TCR beta chain. V trimming: 0 bases; J trimming: 7 bases; junction bases outside the gene matches: 10. CDR1 and CDR2 from the germline V gene are LGHNA and YSLEER. The CDR3 contains 16 residues. In the original workflow: For nucleated cells, counts were estimated from reference gene primer amplification. Sequencing was performed with immunoSEQ multiplex PCR; in TCRdb, only in-frame clones are kept and a portion is missing. Clone size and the V and J calls come from that table; the DNA yielded D and trimming. The sample yields tens of thousands of clones, 82% seen once. The data are from a study of blood T cell repertoires in COVID-19.

Sample: peripheral blood. This chain links TRBV4-3 with TRBJ2-5, with 8 nucleotides matching TRBD2. The sequence derives from a human donor with acute or convalescent COVID-19. The donor label of this sample is uncertain. The CDR3 region is CASSQDQAGGGGTQYF. The DNA for the CDR3 is TGCGCCAGCAGCCAAGATCAGGCGGGAGGAGGGGGGACCCAGTACTTC.